This TCR beta chain stems from a study of blood T cell repertoires in COVID-19 (dated by TCRdb to about 2020). Some background on the complete study: Samples from collaborators originated in the United States, Italy and Spain and spanned both the acute and convalescent phases of COVID-19. The prospective study material was composed of cDNA or gDNA derived from T cells, B-cell-depleted T cells, or PBMCs. The sample metadata nearly always contained a de-identified subject ID, COVID-19 status, age in years and sex. HLA class I and class II types, where available, came from metadata supplied by the sample provider rather than from assay-based typing. A freely available public database, intended as a resource for researchers studying the immune response to SARS-CoV-2, is where the repertoires were released. The dataset comprised deeply sampled blood TCRbeta repertoires from subjects exposed to, actively infected with, or recovered from COVID-19. Samples were obtained from the ongoing ImmuneRACE study (first 160 participants) and from over 1,000 subjects provided by 6 global collaborators. Here is what the overall study found, with its caveats: The quantity of clinical and demographic metadata differed by source and by participant and was supplied without curation.

TCRbeta CDR3 regions were amplified from genomic DNA by means of the immunoSEQ Assay, a bias-controlled multiplex PCR. In the paper's pipeline: Within the assay, amplification of reference gene primers was used to estimate how many nucleated cells each sample contained. To quantify the absolute abundance of each unique TCRbeta CDR3 rearrangement, sequence reads were collapsed and filtered. For each sample, productive Simpson clonality was calculated as the square root of Simpson's diversity index over productive rearrangements. The source is immuneACCESS, and TCRdb retained only in-frame sequences with V and J called. Part of the clones is not carried over; for the studies checked, unresolved V genes explain less than half of this, and the remainder is unexplained. Clonal size and the V and J genes are those of that table, whereas D and trimming came from the DNA. The sample profile shows roughly 33,000 clones; about 91% of them were found once. The ten most abundant clones make up about 6.3% of the sample.

The collaborating institutions used their own protocols to collect whole blood in K2EDTA tubes. Collaborator samples were shipped for TCRbeta analysis as frozen whole blood, isolated PBMCs, or DNA extracted from either sample type. The CDR3 sequence holds 11 residues, the cysteine and phenylalanine included. The CDR3 DNA has 33 bases and is translated from base 1. The germline V gene sets CDR1 to MNHEY and CDR2 to SVGAGI. The trim is 10 bases for V and 4 bases for J, with a gap of 7 bases between the germline ends. Notes on this clone: Its recognized antigen is unknown. Base qualities are not provided; no much larger clone lies one nucleotide away.

The origin of this receptor is a human donor in a cohort sampled during active COVID-19. Material for sequencing was peripheral blood. The chain joins TRBV6-5 to TRBJ1-4, with the D gene call left open. The CDR3 corresponds to CATQFNEKLFF. The DNA is TGTGCCACCCAGTTTAATGAAAAACTGTTTTTT.